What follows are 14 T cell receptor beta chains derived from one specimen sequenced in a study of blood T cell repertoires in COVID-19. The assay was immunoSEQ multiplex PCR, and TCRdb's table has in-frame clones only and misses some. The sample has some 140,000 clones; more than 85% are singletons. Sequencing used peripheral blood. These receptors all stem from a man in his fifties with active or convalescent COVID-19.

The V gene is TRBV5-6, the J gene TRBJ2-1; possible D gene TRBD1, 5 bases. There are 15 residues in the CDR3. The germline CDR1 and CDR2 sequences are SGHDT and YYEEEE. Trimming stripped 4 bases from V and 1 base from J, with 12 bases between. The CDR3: CASSPLGPSYNEQFF. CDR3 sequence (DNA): TGTGCCAGCAGCCCCCTGGGGCCGTCCTACAATGAGCAGTTCTTC.

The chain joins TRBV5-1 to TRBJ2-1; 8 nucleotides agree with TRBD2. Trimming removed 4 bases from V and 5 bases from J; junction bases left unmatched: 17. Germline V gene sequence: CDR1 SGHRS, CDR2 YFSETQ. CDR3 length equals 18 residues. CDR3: CASSQQPAGAPNNNEQFF. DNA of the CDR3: TGCGCCAGCAGCCAGCAACCAGCGGGGGCTCCTAATAACAATGAGCAGTTCTTC.

The CDR3 protein is CASSSDRNNQPQHF. CDR3 sequence (DNA): TGTGCCAGCAGCTCGGACAGAAACAATCAGCCCCAGCATTTT. The gene calls are TRBV2 and TRBJ1-5; D possibly corresponds to TRBD1 (6 bases). Germline loops: CDR1 SNHLY, CDR2 FYNNEI. There are 14 residues in the CDR3. V was clipped by 6 bases and J by 3 bases, with 12 bases between them.

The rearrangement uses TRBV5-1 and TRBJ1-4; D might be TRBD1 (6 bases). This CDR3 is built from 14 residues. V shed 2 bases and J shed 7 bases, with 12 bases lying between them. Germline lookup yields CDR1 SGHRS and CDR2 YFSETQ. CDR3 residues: CASSLQGVGEKLFF. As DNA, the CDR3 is TGCGCCAGCAGCTTACAGGGCGTGGGTGAAAAACTGTTTTTT.

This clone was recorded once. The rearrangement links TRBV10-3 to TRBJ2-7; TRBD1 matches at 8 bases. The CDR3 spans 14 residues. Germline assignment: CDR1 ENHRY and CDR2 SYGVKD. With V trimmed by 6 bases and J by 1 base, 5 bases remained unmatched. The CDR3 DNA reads TGTGCCATCAGGCAGGGGACAGGTTCCTACGAGCAGTACTTC. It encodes CAIRQGTGSYEQYF.

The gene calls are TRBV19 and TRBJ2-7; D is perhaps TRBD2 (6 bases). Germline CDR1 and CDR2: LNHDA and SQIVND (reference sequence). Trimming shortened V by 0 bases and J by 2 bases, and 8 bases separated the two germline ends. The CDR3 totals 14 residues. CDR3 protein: CASSIEAGPYEQYF. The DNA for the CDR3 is TGTGCCAGTAGTATAGAAGCGGGTCCCTACGAGCAGTACTTC.

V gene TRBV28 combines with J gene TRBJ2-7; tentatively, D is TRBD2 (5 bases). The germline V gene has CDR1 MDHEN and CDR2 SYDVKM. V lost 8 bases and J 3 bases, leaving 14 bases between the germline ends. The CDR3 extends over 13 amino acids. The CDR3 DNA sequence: TGTGCCAGCCGAAAAGGAGGTTACTACGAGCAGTACTTC. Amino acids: CASRKGGYYEQYF. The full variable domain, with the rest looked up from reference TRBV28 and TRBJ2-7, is DVKVTQSSRYLVKRTGEKVFLECVQDMDHENMFWYRQDPGLGLRLIYFSYDVKMKEKGDIPEGYSVSREKKERFSLILESASTNQTSMYLCASRKGGYYEQYFGPGTRLTVT.

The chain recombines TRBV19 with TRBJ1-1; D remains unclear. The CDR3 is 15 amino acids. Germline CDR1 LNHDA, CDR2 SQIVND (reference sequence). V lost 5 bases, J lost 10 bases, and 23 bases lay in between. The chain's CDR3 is CASSLPAGPKEGAFF. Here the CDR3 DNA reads TGTGCCAGTAGTCTCCCTGCGGGCCCTAAGGAGGGAGCTTTCTTT.

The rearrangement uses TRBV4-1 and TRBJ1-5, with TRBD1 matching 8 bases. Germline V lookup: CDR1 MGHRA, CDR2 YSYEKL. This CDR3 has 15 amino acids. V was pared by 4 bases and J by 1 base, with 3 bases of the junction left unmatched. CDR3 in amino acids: CASSLQGASNQPQHF. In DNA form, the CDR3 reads TGCGCCAGCAGCCTTCAGGGGGCGAGCAATCAGCCCCAGCATTTT.

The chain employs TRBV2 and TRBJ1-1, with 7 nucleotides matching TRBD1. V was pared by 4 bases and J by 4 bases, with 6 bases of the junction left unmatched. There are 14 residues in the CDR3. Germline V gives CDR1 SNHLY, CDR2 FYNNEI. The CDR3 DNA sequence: TGTGCCAGCAGTGTTTCGGACAGGTTCACTGAAGCTTTCTTT. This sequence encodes CASSVSDRFTEAFF.

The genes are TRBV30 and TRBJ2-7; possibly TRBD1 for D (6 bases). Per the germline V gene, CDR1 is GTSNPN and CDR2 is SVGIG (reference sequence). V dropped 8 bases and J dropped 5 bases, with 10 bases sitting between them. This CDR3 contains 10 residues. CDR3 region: CAGQGHEQYF. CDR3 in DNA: TGTGCCGGCCAGGGGCACGAGCAGTACTTC.

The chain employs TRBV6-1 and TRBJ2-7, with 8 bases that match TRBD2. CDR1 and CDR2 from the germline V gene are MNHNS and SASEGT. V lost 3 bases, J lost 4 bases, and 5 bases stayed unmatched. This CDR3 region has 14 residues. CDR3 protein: CASSDGGGRYEQYF. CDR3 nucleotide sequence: TGTGCCAGCAGTGACGGGGGCGGGAGGTACGAGCAGTACTTC.

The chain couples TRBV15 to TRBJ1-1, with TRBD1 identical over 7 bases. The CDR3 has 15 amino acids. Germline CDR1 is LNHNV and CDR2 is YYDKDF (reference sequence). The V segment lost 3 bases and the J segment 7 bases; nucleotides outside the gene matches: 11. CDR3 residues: CATSSDRAGRREAFF. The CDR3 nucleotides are TGTGCCACCAGCAGCGACAGGGCCGGTCGACGTGAAGCTTTCTTT.

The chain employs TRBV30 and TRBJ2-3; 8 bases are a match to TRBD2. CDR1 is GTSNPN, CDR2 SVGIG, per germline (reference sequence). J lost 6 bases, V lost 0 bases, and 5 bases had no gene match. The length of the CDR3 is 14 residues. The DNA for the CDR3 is TGTGCCTGGAGTGTAGGGACTAGTGATGATACGCAGTATTTT. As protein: CAWSVGTSDDTQYF. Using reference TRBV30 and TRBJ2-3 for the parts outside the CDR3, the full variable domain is SQTIHQWPATLVQPVGSPLSLECTVEGTSNPNLYWYRQAAGRGLQLLFYSVGIGQISSEVPQNLSASRPQDRQFILSSKKLLLSDSGFYLCAWSVGTSDDTQYFGPGTRLTVL.